This T cell receptor (beta chain) was sequenced during a study of blood T cell repertoires in COVID-19. This clone appeared a single time. The data were produced by immunoSEQ multiplex PCR, yet TCRdb's version contains in-frame clones alone and is incomplete. The profile shows about 70,000 clones, around 90% of them singletons. Trimming took 5 bases from V and 7 from J, leaving 11 bases between them. Germline V lookup: CDR1 LGHDT, CDR2 YNNKEL (reference sequence). The CDR3 sequence is 12 residues long. What was sequenced was peripheral blood. V gene TRBV3-1 (or the pseudogene TRBV3-2) combines with J gene TRBJ2-5; D unclear. This TCR came from a woman aged 80 or over with acute or convalescent COVID-19. The CDR3 here is CASSTPPGTQYF. The DNA of the CDR3 is TGTGCCAGCAGCACCCCGCCGGGGACCCAGTACTTC.